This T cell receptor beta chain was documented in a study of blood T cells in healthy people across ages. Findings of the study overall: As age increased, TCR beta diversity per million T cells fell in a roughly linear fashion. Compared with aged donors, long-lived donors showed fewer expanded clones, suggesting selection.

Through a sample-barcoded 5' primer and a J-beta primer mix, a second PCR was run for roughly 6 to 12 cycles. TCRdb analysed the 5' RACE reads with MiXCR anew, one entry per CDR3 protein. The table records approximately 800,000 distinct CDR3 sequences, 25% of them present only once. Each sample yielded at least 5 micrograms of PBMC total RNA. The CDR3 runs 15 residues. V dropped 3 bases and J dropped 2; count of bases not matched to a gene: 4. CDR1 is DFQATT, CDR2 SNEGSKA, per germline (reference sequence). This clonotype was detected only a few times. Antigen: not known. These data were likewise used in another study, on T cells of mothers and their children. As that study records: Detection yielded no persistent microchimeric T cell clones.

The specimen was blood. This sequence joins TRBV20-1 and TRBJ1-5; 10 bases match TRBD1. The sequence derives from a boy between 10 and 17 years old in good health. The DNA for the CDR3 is TGCAGTGCTAGCTTCGGGACAGGGGGCAATCAGCCCCAGCATTTT. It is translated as CSASFGTGGNQPQHF.